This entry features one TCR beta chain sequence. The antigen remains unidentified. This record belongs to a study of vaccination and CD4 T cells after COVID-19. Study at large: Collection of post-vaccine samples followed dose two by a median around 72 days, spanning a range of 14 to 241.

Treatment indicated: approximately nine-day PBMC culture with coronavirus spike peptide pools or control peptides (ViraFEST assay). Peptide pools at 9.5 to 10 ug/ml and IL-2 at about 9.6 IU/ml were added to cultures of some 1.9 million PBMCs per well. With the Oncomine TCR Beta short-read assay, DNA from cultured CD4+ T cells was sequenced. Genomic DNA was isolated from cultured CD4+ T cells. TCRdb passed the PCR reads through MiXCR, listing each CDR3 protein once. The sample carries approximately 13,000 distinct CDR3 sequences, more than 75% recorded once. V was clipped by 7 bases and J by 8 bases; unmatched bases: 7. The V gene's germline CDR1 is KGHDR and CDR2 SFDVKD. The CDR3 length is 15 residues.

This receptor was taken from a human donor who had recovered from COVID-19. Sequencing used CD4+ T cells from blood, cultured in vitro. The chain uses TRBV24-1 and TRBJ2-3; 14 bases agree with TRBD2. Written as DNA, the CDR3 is TGTGCCACCAGGGGGACTAGCGGGAGCCTCAGTACGCAGTATTTT. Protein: CATRGTSGSLSTQYF.